This T cell receptor beta chain appears in the sequencing data of a study of control samples from healthy donors and cancer patients. Sequencing used immunoSEQ multiplex PCR; TCRdb keeps in-frame clones, though not all of them. The sample has more than 100,000 clones; approximately 90% are singletons. The CDR3 contains 16 residues. V was cut by 3 bases and J by 4 bases, with 16 bases left in between. Looked up from germline, CDR1 is SEHNR and CDR2 is FQNEAQ (reference sequence). Sample: blood. This clonotype was obtained from a woman aged 18-29 years in good health. The chain has TRBV7-9 and TRBJ2-1; maybe TRBD1 (6 bases). As DNA, the CDR3 is TGTGCCAGCAGCTTCCTCGGGGCAGGGGAGTACAATGAGCAGTTCTTC. Translation: CASSFLGAGEYNEQFF.